The following is a T cell receptor beta chain sequence with its context. In the library, individual cDNA molecules carried attached unique molecular identifiers. TCRdb independently ran MiXCR on the 5' RACE reads; one entry per CDR3 protein. The data hold 74,000 or so distinct CDR3 sequences, with 9.5% to 15% observed a single time. CDR3 size: 16 residues. J lost 2 bases, V lost 0 bases, and 6 bases had no gene match. Germline V CDR1 and CDR2: LGHDT, YNNKEL (reference sequence). The data were taken from a study of early T cells in non-severe SARS-CoV-2 infection. For the study at large: Unpaired chains resulted from sequencing bulk RNA of unsorted whole blood.

The sequence came from an adult who was a healthcare worker with PCR-confirmed SARS-CoV-2 infection or an uninfected control (not recorded which). Sequenced sample: whole blood. The chain links TRBV3-1 to TRBJ2-7; 8 bases are shared with TRBD2. The CDR3 DNA reads TGTGCCAGCAGCCAAGACCAGCGGGGGCCACCCTACGAGCAGTACTTC. The encoded protein is CASSQDQRGPPYEQYF.